The rows below give T cell receptor beta chains drawn from one sample of a study of beta chain features in type 1 diabetes. Profiled with immunoSEQ multiplex PCR; TCRdb holds only in-frame clones, not every one. Among approximately 380,000 clones listed, roughly 16% were seen once. The source material was naive CD4+ T cells from blood. Source of these receptors: a woman aged 18-35 years in good health. CDR3s include the opening cysteine and the closing phenylalanine or tryptophan. D genes are given only for firm matches. Not all rows give a size; the values are once, few, many and, for expanded clones, a class.

length	size	D	V	J	CDR3	DNA
13	once	.	TRBV10-3	TRBJ2-7	CAISAQGTYEQYF	TGTGCCATCAGTGCACAGGGAACTTACGAGCAGTACTTC
15	few	.	TRBV15	TRBJ2-5	CATRYSLQPQETQYF	TGTGCCACCCGGTACTCGTTACAGCCTCAAGAGACCCAGTACTTC
15	few	.	TRBV11-2	TRBJ2-1	CASSLVGLASNEQFF	TGTGCCAGCAGCTTAGTTGGTCTAGCCAGCAATGAGCAGTTCTTC
18	.	TRBD2	TRBV5-1	TRBJ2-5	CASSLSSSAGGRQETQYF	TGCGCCAGCAGCTTGAGTTCCTCGGCGGGAGGGAGACAAGAGACCCAGTACTTC
17	.	TRBD2	TRBV9	TRBJ2-5	CASSVKSDRDYQGTQYF	TGTGCCAGCAGCGTAAAATCGGATCGGGACTACCAAGGGACCCAGTACTTC
17	.	TRBD1	TRBV5-4	TRBJ2-6	CASSWGQGASGANVLTF	TGTGCCAGCAGCTGGGGACAGGGGGCCTCTGGGGCCAACGTCCTGACTTTC
13	few	.	TRBV2	TRBJ2-5	CASKTRERETQYF	TGTGCCAGCAAAACTCGTGAGAGAGAGACCCAGTACTTC
14	.	.	TRBV7-2	TRBJ2-3	CASSSVPGGNTQYF	TGTGCCAGCAGCTCTGTGCCGGGCGGGAATACGCAGTATTTT
13	few	TRBD1	TRBV30	TRBJ1-1	CAWSGTANTEAFF	TGTGCCTGGAGCGGGACAGCGAACACTGAAGCTTTCTTT
10	few	.	TRBV20-1	TRBJ2-5	CSARSQTQYF	TGCAGTGCCCGTAGCCAGACCCAGTACTTC
11	.	.	TRBV29-1	TRBJ1-2	CSGGVGNGYTF	TGCAGCGGGGGGGTTGGGAATGGCTACACCTTC
13	few	.	TRBV28	TRBJ1-1	CASSFSGNTEAFF	TGTGCCAGCAGTTTTTCGGGGAACACTGAAGCTTTCTTT
15	few	.	TRBV4-1	TRBJ2-5	CASSQTGLLRETQYF	TGCGCCAGCAGCCAAACGGGACTCCTAAGGGAGACCCAGTACTTC
16	few	.	TRBV7-9	TRBJ2-1	CASSLGSGGPYNEQFF	TGTGCCAGCAGCTTAGGGTCCGGGGGGCCGTACAATGAGCAGTTCTTC
15	.	.	TRBV19	TRBJ2-6	CASSMGSSGANVLTF	TGTGCCAGTAGTATGGGCAGCTCTGGGGCCAACGTCCTGACTTTC
15	.	.	TRBV4-2	TRBJ2-3	CASSQERAFTDTQYF	TGTGCCAGCAGCCAAGAGAGGGCTTTCACAGATACGCAGTATTTT
14	.	.	TRBV2	TRBJ1-2	CASSSQGTVYGYTF	TGTGCCAGCAGTTCACAGGGTACAGTCTATGGCTACACCTTC
17	few	TRBD2	TRBV9	TRBJ2-1	CASSGPGLAGVSSEQFF	TGTGCCAGCAGCGGGCCGGGACTAGCGGGAGTATCTAGTGAGCAGTTCTTC
12	.	.	TRBV29-1	TRBJ1-3	CSGRGSGNTIYF	TGCAGCGGAAGGGGGAGTGGAAACACCATATATTTT
19	.	TRBD2	TRBV4-2	TRBJ2-1	CASSQAEGVAGGLANEQFF	TGTGCCAGCAGCCAAGCCGAGGGGGTAGCGGGAGGCCTAGCCAATGAGCAGTTCTTC
15	.	TRBD1	TRBV7-9	TRBJ2-1	CASSSGTATYNEQFF	TGTGCCAGCAGCTCCGGGACAGCTACCTACAATGAGCAGTTCTTC
16	.	TRBD2	TRBV5-1	TRBJ2-5	CASNLGTSAYQETQYF	TGCGCCAGCAACTTGGGGACTAGCGCGTACCAAGAGACCCAGTACTTC
14	.	.	TRBV28	TRBJ1-1	CASSPRGRNTEAFF	TGTGCCAGCAGTCCGCGTGGGAGGAACACTGAAGCTTTCTTT
12	few	TRBD1	TRBV29-1	TRBJ1-2	CSVDRGRGGYTF	TGCAGCGTTGACAGGGGGCGTGGAGGCTACACCTTC
15	.	.	TRBV5-4	TRBJ1-1	CASSPGEGMNTEAFF	TGTGCCAGCAGCCCGGGGGAGGGGATGAACACTGAAGCTTTCTTT
17	few	TRBD2	TRBV5-1	TRBJ2-1	CASSLGDLAGGYNEQFF	TGCGCCAGCAGCTTGGGGGATCTAGCGGGAGGGTACAATGAGCAGTTCTTC
17	.	TRBD1	TRBV27	TRBJ1-1	CASRRQGPTFVDTEAFF	TGTGCCAGCAGAAGACAGGGGCCTACTTTTGTGGACACTGAAGCTTTCTTT
11	few	.	TRBV28	TRBJ2-7	CASIGSHEQYF	TGTGCCAGCATCGGGAGCCACGAGCAGTACTTC
13	.	TRBD2	TRBV28	TRBJ2-7	CASRLGGAYEQYF	TGTGCCAGCAGACTGGGGGGGGCCTACGAGCAGTACTTC
17	few	.	TRBV28	TRBJ2-3	CASSLFVGYRPTDTQYF	TGTGCCAGCAGTTTATTTGTGGGCTACCGGCCCACAGATACGCAGTATTTT
14	few	.	TRBV14	TRBJ2-7	CASSQAAGPYEQYF	TGTGCCAGCAGCCAAGCCGCGGGCCCCTACGAGCAGTACTTC
16	few	.	TRBV18	TRBJ2-1	CASSPTSSGIYNEQFF	TGTGCCAGCTCACCTACCTCGTCGGGGATTTACAATGAGCAGTTCTTC
14	few	.	TRBV9	TRBJ2-3	CASSVAPLTDTQYF	TGTGCCAGCAGCGTAGCCCCCCTCACAGATACGCAGTATTTT
14	.	.	TRBV7-9	TRBJ2-3	CASSSSGKTDTQYF	TGTGCCAGCAGCTCGTCAGGGAAAACAGATACGCAGTATTTT
15	few	.	TRBV30	TRBJ2-7	CAWRYAAQLPYEQYF	TGTGCCTGGAGATACGCGGCGCAGCTCCCCTACGAGCAGTACTTC
15	few	TRBD1	TRBV7-2	TRBJ1-4	CASTHRGKAGEKLFF	TGTGCCAGCACCCACAGGGGGAAAGCGGGTGAAAAACTGTTTTTT
14	.	.	TRBV30	TRBJ1-2	CAWSPRHKNYGYTF	TGTGCCTGGAGTCCGAGACATAAAAACTATGGCTACACCTTC
15	.	.	TRBV19	TRBJ2-1	CASSARRQSYNEQFF	TGTGCCAGTAGTGCCCGGAGACAGTCCTACAATGAGCAGTTCTTC
12	.	.	TRBV5-4	TRBJ2-2	CASTYSTGELFF	TGTGCCAGCACCTATTCAACCGGGGAGCTGTTTTTT
15	.	.	TRBV6-5	TRBJ2-7	CASSYGAGNPYEQYF	TGTGCCAGCAGTTACGGCGCCGGGAACCCCTACGAGCAGTACTTC
14	few	.	TRBV6-6	TRBJ1-1	CASSYSLSGTEAFF	TGTGCCAGCAGTTACTCGCTTTCGGGCACTGAAGCTTTCTTT
14	few	.	TRBV27	TRBJ2-3	CASSLGANRDTQYF	TGTGCCAGCAGTTTAGGGGCGAATAGGGATACGCAGTATTTT
13	few	.	TRBV7-2	TRBJ2-3	CASSLPVQDTQYF	TGTGCCAGCAGCTTGCCCGTACAGGATACGCAGTATTTT
12	few	TRBD1	TRBV29-1	TRBJ1-2	CSVRGTDYGYTF	TGCAGCGTTCGCGGGACAGACTATGGCTACACCTTC
14	few	TRBD2	TRBV7-3	TRBJ2-1	CASSLIAGVREQFF	TGTGCCAGCAGCTTGATAGCGGGAGTTCGGGAGCAGTTCTTC